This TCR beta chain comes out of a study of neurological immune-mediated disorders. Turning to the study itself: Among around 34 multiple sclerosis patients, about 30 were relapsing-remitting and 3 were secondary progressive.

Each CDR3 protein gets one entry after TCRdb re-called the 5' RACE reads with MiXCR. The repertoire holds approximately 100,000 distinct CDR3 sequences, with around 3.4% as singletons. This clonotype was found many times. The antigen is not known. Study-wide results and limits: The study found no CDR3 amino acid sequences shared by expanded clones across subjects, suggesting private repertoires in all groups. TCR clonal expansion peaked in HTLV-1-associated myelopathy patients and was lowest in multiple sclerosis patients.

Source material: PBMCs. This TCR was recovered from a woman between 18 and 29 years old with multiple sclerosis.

The DNA of the CDR3 is TGCAGTGCTTCGGACAGGGGGGATTCACCCCTCCACTTT. Translation: CSASDRGDSPLHF. This rearrangement joins TRBV20-1 to TRBJ1-6; 10 positions agree with TRBD1. CDR3 length: 13 amino acids. V lost 5 bases and J lost 8; bases outside the gene matches: 3. Germline V gives CDR1 DFQATT, CDR2 SNEGSKA (reference sequence).